This T cell receptor beta chain is drawn from a study of early T cells in non-severe SARS-CoV-2 infection. About the study: It was bulk RNA from unsorted whole blood that was sequenced, and the chains were unpaired.

There are many counts of this clonotype. Its antigen is as yet unknown. The study's findings and limits: VDJdb matches were skewed toward anti-spike CD8 T cell responses.

Individual cDNA molecules each received unique molecular identifiers attached to them. MiXCR was run by TCRdb on the 5' RACE reads, yielding one entry per CDR3 protein. The sample holds approximately 70,000 distinct CDR3 sequences; roughly 12% are singletons and the top ten take around 5.8%. Germline-derived CDR1 and CDR2 are LGHDT and YNNKEL (reference sequence). This CDR3 is 17 amino acids long. V gave up 3 bases and J gave up 1 base; unmatched junction bases: 6. Sequenced sample: whole blood. The chain has TRBV3-1 and TRBJ2-1, with 10 bases lining up with TRBD2. The TCR sequence derives from an adult who was a healthcare worker with PCR-confirmed SARS-CoV-2 infection or an uninfected control (not recorded which). CDR3 nucleotide sequence: TGTGCCAGCAGCCATATTAGCGGGAGGTTTTCCTACAATGAGCAGTTCTTC. It encodes CASSHISGRFSYNEQFF.